The 30 T cell receptor beta chains in this list originate from one sample, sequenced in a study of control samples from healthy donors and cancer patients. Assay used: immunoSEQ multiplex PCR; TCRdb lists only in-frame clones, some missing. The table includes 130,000 to 150,000 clones, about 85% detected once. The sequenced sample was blood. The receptors originated from a woman aged 25 to 39 in good health.

This chain uses TRBV6-5 with TRBJ2-3; D is perhaps TRBD2 (6 bases). CDR3 length: 15 residues. Between the trimmed V and J ends, which lost 7 bases and 3 bases, there was a span of 17 bases. CDR1 is MNHEY and CDR2 is SVGAGI in the germline V gene. The CDR3 nucleotides read TGTGCCAGCACCCTAGAGGGGCGGGAAACAGATACGCAGTATTTT. This gives the protein CASTLEGRETDTQYF.

The genes are TRBV29-1 and TRBJ2-3; D possibly corresponds to TRBD2 (5 bases). The germline gives CDR1 SQVTM, CDR2 ANQGSEA. The CDR3 has 13 amino acids. With 4 bases removed from V and 6 bases from J, the gap between germline ends came to 14 bases. CDR3 nucleotide sequence: TGCAGCGTTGCGAACCCACCGGGGGATACGCAGTATTTT. This codes for CSVANPPGDTQYF.

The chain joins TRBV11-2 to TRBJ1-1, with unresolved D. Trimming cost V 2 bases and J 4 bases, with 5 bases left between them. The CDR3 spans 12 residues. Germline lookup yields CDR1 SGHAT and CDR2 FQNNGV. In nucleotides, the CDR3 is TGTGCCAGCAGCTTAACCGGCACTGAAGCTTTCTTT. It yields the protein CASSLTGTEAFF.

This chain connects TRBV19 to TRBJ2-3, with D unclear. This CDR3 is 16 amino acids long. CDR1 is LNHDA, CDR2 SQIVND, per germline (reference sequence). Between the trimmed V and J ends, which lost 2 bases and 2 bases, there was a span of 14 bases. The DNA of the CDR3 is TGTGCCAGTAGTATAAACGGCATGGGGATCACAGATACGCAGTATTTT. Its protein product is CASSINGMGITDTQYF.

The rearrangement links TRBV5-8 to TRBJ2-1, with 7 bases aligning to TRBD2. The germline V gene encodes CDR1 SGHTS and CDR2 YDEGEE. V lost 2 bases and J lost 3; bases outside the gene matches: 5. This CDR3 has 15 amino acids. This chain's CDR3 is CASSFGLAVYNEQFF. The CDR3 coding sequence is TGTGCCAGCAGCTTTGGGCTAGCGGTCTACAATGAGCAGTTCTTC.

The gene calls are TRBV6-5 and TRBJ1-2, with D uncertain. Germline CDR1 reads MNHEY; CDR2 reads SVGAGI. V lost 7 bases and J lost 0, with 12 bases in between. This CDR3 is built from 14 residues. The CDR3 coding sequence is TGTGCCAGCACTCCCGGTTTTCCTAACTATGGCTACACCTTC. It codes for CASTPGFPNYGYTF.

The chain couples TRBV5-1 to TRBJ2-1, with 12 bases matching TRBD2. Trimming removed 3 bases from V and 5 bases from J; junction bases left unmatched: 9. CDR1 and CDR2 (germline): SGHRS, YFSETQ. The CDR3 spans 17 residues. The CDR3 DNA is TGCGCCAGCAGCTCGGGGACTAGCGGGTCACTTCACAATGAGCAGTTCTTC. It yields the protein CASSSGTSGSLHNEQFF.

The V and J genes are TRBV19 and TRBJ1-5; possibly TRBD1 for D (6 bases). The V gene lost 9 bases and the J gene lost 10 bases, with 19 bases spanning the gap. CDR3 size: 13 residues. Per the germline V gene, CDR1 is LNHDA and CDR2 is SQIVND (reference sequence). This CDR3 reads CASNGGQVGPQHF. In DNA, the CDR3 is TGTGCCAGCAATGGGGGACAAGTTGGTCCCCAGCATTTT.

The V call is TRBV3-1 (or the pseudogene TRBV3-2), the J call TRBJ1-2, with 9 bases lining up with TRBD1. Trimming cost V 5 bases and J 2 bases; bases outside gene matches: 9. Germline V gives CDR1 LGHDT, CDR2 YNNKEL (reference sequence). The CDR3 loop spans 16 amino acids. This chain's CDR3 is CASSFRPGTGNYGYTF. The CDR3 bases are TGTGCCAGCAGCTTCCGTCCCGGGACAGGGAACTATGGCTACACCTTC.

This clone was counted a single time. V gene TRBV4-1 combines with J gene TRBJ2-1; 7 bases are a match to TRBD2. CDR3 length equals 15 residues. V shed 1 base and J 7 bases; nucleotides not matched to a gene: 7. The V gene's germline CDR1 is MGHRA and CDR2 YSYEKL. The CDR3 region is CASSQGWSGKNEQFF. CDR3 DNA sequence: TGCGCCAGCAGCCAAGGGTGGAGCGGGAAAAATGAGCAGTTCTTC.

This chain links TRBV7-3 with TRBJ2-3; 7 bases align to TRBD1. CDR3 size: 14 residues. CDR1 and CDR2 (germline): SGHTA, FQGTGA. The junction had 4 bases not matched to a gene; V was cut back by 5 bases and J by 2 bases. The CDR3 loop reads CASSRGQDTDTQYF. In DNA form, the CDR3 reads TGTGCCAGCAGCAGGGGGCAGGACACAGATACGCAGTATTTT.

This chain links TRBV2 with TRBJ1-3; the match to TRBD1 covers 7 bases. Germline lookup yields CDR1 SNHLY and CDR2 FYNNEI. With V trimmed by 5 bases and J by 0 bases, 4 bases remained unmatched. The CDR3 consists of 15 residues. CDR3: CASSPTGPSGNTIYF. The CDR3, as DNA: TGTGCCAGCAGTCCGACAGGGCCCTCTGGAAACACCATATATTTT.

This chain joins TRBV4-1 and TRBJ2-5, with D possibly matching TRBD1 (6 bases). The V end was cut by 3 bases, the J end by 6 bases, with 11 bases between. Germline values: CDR1 MGHRA, CDR2 YSYEKL. The CDR3 covers 13 residues. The CDR3 DNA reads as TGCGCCAGCAGCCAGGGGGCGGCGAAGACCCAGTACTTC. The encoded protein is CASSQGAAKTQYF.

The V and J genes are TRBV11-3 and TRBJ2-1, with 8 positions matching TRBD2. CDR3 length: 15 amino acids. Germline trimming cut 1 base from V and 6 bases from J; bases unmatched to any gene: 5. In germline, CDR1 is SGHNT, CDR2 YENEEA. CDR3 residues: CASSLGAGAGNEQFF. In DNA, the CDR3 is TGTGCCAGCAGCTTAGGAGCGGGAGCCGGCAATGAGCAGTTCTTC.

V is TRBV5-1 and J is TRBJ1-2, with D possibly matching TRBD1 (6 bases). Germline CDR1 SGHRS, CDR2 YFSETQ. V lost 0 bases and J lost 4, with 13 bases in between. The CDR3 consists of 15 residues. In DNA form, the CDR3 reads TGCGCCAGCAGCTTGGGCTCGGGGGCCCTCTATGGCTACACCTTC. It is translated as CASSLGSGALYGYTF.

This chain uses TRBV28 with TRBJ2-1, with 10 bases matching TRBD2. Germline V gene data show CDR1 as MDHEN and CDR2 as SYDVKM. The CDR3 totals 15 residues. Trimming took 6 bases from V and 9 from J; bases not matched to a gene: 11. CDR3 nucleotides: TGTGCCAGCAGAACCCAGCGGGAGGGCCCAGGTGAGCAGTTCTTC. Amino acid sequence: CASRTQREGPGEQFF.

The chain uses TRBV12-5 and TRBJ1-6; D gene uncertain. The CDR3 totals 17 residues. Trimming stripped 1 base from V and 6 bases from J, with 16 bases between. The germline gives CDR1 LGHNT, CDR2 FRNRAP. CDR3 sequence (DNA): TGTGCTAGTGGTTTGGCGCCCACGTGGCGCCTTAATTCACCCCTCCACTTT. Translating it yields CASGLAPTWRLNSPLHF.

The CDR3 region is CASSLDWASSGNTIYF. Written as DNA, the CDR3 is TGCGCCAGCAGCTTGGACTGGGCAAGCTCTGGAAACACCATATATTTT. J is TRBJ1-3 and V is TRBV5-1; D is unresolved. CDR3 length: 16 residues. The V gene lost 0 bases and the J gene lost 0 bases, with 10 bases spanning the gap. CDR1 is SGHRS and CDR2 is YFSETQ in the germline V gene.

V is TRBV7-3 and J is TRBJ2-7; D tentatively fits TRBD1 or TRBD2 (6 bases each). Germline loops: CDR1 SGHTA, CDR2 FQGTGA. Trimming removed 0 bases at V and 6 bases at J, with 12 bases between. This CDR3 is 14 amino acids long. The CDR3 sequence is CASSLTGGGAEQYF. The CDR3 DNA sequence: TGTGCCAGCAGCTTAACCGGAGGGGGTGCCGAGCAGTACTTC.

This chain uses TRBV24-1 with TRBJ2-5; 9 nucleotides line up with TRBD1. Unmatched junction bases numbered 10, after V lost 7 bases and J lost 5 bases. Per germline, CDR1 KGHDR and CDR2 SFDVKD. This CDR3 spans 15 amino acids. The CDR3 is CATRGGQGVDETQYF. The CDR3, as DNA: TGTGCCACCAGGGGGGGACAGGGCGTAGACGAGACCCAGTACTTC.

The V gene is TRBV5-4, the J gene TRBJ1-3; D may be TRBD1 (5 bases). In germline, CDR1 is SGHNT, CDR2 YYREEE (reference sequence). The CDR3 sequence is 16 residues long. V lost 4 bases and J 2 bases, leaving 16 bases between the germline ends. CDR3 sequence reads: CASSLWIGATGNTIYF. The CDR3 nucleotides are TGTGCCAGCAGCCTATGGATAGGGGCAACTGGAAACACCATATATTTT.

The J gene is TRBJ1-5, the V gene TRBV30; maybe TRBD1 (5 bases). V was shortened by 2 bases and J by 3 bases, with 14 bases between the two germline ends. Germline CDR1 and CDR2: GTSNPN and SVGIG (reference sequence). This CDR3 spans 15 amino acids. As DNA, the CDR3 is TGTGCCTGGAGTACGGGCGGGGGGTCCAATCAGCCCCAGCATTTT. Protein: CAWSTGGGSNQPQHF. The full variable domain, in which reference TRBV30 and TRBJ1-5 provide the parts outside the CDR3, is SQTIHQWPATLVQPVGSPLSLECTVEGTSNPNLYWYRQAAGRGLQLLFYSVGIGQISSEVPQNLSASRPQDRQFILSSKKLLLSDSGFYLCAWSTGGGSNQPQHFGDGTRLSIL.

This clone appeared a single time. The chain uses TRBV19 and TRBJ2-7; either TRBD1 or TRBD2 may fit D (5 bases each). Per the germline V gene, CDR1 is LNHDA and CDR2 is SQIVND (reference sequence). This CDR3 is 15 amino acids long. The V and J ends lost 2 bases and 2 bases respectively, with 13 bases between them. This CDR3 reads CASSIPGRGAYEQYF. The DNA for the CDR3 is TGTGCCAGTAGTATACCGGGACGGGGAGCCTACGAGCAGTACTTC.

This chain joins TRBV2 and TRBJ2-5; D not certain. CDR3 length equals 14 residues. The V end lost 1 base, the J end lost 7 bases, and 13 bases lay between the germline ends. Per the germline V gene, CDR1 is SNHLY and CDR2 is FYNNEI. Here the CDR3 reads CASSEGLGAGTQYF. In DNA, the CDR3 is TGTGCCAGCAGTGAAGGGTTGGGCGCCGGGACCCAGTACTTC.

J is TRBJ2-7 and V is TRBV7-2; 8 nucleotides match TRBD1. From germline, CDR1 is SGHTA and CDR2 FQGNSA. The CDR3 consists of 16 residues. The V segment lost 1 base and the J segment 7 bases; nucleotides outside the gene matches: 12. This chain's CDR3 is CASSLGGQGNQGEQYF. For the CDR3, the DNA is TGTGCCAGCAGCTTAGGTGGACAGGGAAATCAGGGGGAGCAGTACTTC.

The chain joins TRBV19 to TRBJ1-5; maybe TRBD1 (5 bases). The V and J ends lost 3 bases and 7 bases respectively, with 10 bases between them. From germline, CDR1 is LNHDA and CDR2 SQIVND (reference sequence). The CDR3 is 13 amino acids. This CDR3 reads CASSIPGAQPQHF. CDR3 coding DNA: TGTGCCAGTAGTATCCCCGGGGCACAGCCCCAGCATTTT.

This clone was observed once. J is TRBJ1-2 and V is TRBV11-2; 7 bases align to TRBD1. Germline V gene data show CDR1 as SGHAT and CDR2 as FQNNGV. This CDR3 region has 14 residues. With V trimmed by 1 base and J by 3 bases, 2 bases remained unmatched. The CDR3 is CASSLGQGDYGYTF. The DNA of the CDR3 is TGTGCCAGCAGCTTAGGACAGGGAGACTATGGCTACACCTTC.

This chain connects TRBV30 to TRBJ2-6, with D uncertain. The V gene's germline CDR1 is GTSNPN and CDR2 SVGIG (reference sequence). V lost 0 bases to trimming and J lost 2 bases, with 2 bases between them. CDR3 length: 13 residues. CDR3 DNA sequence: TGTGCCTGGAGTGTAGCTGGGGCCAACGTCCTGACTTTC. Encoded protein: CAWSVAGANVLTF.

The V gene is TRBV7-2, the J gene TRBJ2-7, with TRBD1 as a possible D gene (6 bases). The ends were cut back, 1 base at V and 0 bases at J, with 10 bases in the middle. The germline V gene encodes CDR1 SGHTA and CDR2 FQGNSA. There are 15 residues in the CDR3. CDR3 loop: CASSLGQAPSYEQYF. Here the CDR3 DNA reads TGTGCCAGCAGCTTAGGACAGGCCCCCTCCTACGAGCAGTACTTC.

This chain links TRBV19 with TRBJ2-7; 8 nucleotides match TRBD1. Germline loops: CDR1 LNHDA, CDR2 SQIVND (reference sequence). Trimming at V came to 3 bases and at J to 3 bases, leaving 7 bases not matched to a gene. CDR3 length equals 15 residues. CDR3 region: CASSISWGQDYEQYF. As DNA, the CDR3 is TGTGCCAGTAGTATCAGCTGGGGACAGGACTACGAGCAGTACTTC.